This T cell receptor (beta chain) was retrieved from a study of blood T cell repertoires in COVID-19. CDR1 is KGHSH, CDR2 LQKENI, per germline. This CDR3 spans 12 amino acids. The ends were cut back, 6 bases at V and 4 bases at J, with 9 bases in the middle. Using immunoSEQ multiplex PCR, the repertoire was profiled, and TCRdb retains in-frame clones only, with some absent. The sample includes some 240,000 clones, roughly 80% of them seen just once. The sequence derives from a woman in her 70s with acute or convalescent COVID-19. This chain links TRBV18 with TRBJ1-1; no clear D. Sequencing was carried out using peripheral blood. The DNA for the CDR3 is TGTGCCAGCTCTATCACTTCCACTGAAGCTTTCTTT. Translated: CASSITSTEAFF. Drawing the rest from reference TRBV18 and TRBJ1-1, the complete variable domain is NAGVMQNPRHLVRRRGQEARLRCSPMKGHSHVYWYRQLPEEGLKFMVYLQKENIIDESGMPKERFSAEFPKEGPSILRIQQVVRGDSAAYFCASSITSTEAFFGQGTRLTVV.